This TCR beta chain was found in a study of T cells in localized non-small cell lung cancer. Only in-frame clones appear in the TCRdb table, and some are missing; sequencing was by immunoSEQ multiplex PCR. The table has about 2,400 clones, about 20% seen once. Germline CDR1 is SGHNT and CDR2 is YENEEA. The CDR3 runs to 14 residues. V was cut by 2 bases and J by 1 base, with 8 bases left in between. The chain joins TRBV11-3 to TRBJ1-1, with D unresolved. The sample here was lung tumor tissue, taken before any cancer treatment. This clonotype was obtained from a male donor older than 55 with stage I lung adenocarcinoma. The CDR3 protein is CASSLKGQNTEAFF. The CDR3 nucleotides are TGTGCCAGCAGCTTAAAAGGTCAGAACACTGAAGCTTTCTTT.